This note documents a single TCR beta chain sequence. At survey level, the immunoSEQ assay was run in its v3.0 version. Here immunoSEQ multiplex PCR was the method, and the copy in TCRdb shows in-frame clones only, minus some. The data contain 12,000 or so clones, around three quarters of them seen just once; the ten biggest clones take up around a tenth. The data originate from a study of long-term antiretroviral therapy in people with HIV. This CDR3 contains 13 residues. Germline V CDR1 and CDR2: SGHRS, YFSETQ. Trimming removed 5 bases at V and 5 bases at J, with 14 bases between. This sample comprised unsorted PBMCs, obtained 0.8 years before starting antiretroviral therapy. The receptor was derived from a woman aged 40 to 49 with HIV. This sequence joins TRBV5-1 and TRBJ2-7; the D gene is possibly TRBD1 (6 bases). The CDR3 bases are TGCGCCAGCAGTTCCCGGACAGATCACGAGCAGTACTTC. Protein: CASSSRTDHEQYF. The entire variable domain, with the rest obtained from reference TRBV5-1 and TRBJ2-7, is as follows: KAGVTQTPRYLIKTRGQQVTLSCSPISGHRSVSWYQQTPGQGLQFLFEYFSETQRNKGNFPGRFSGRQFSNSRSEMNVSTLELGDSALYLCASSSRTDHEQYFGPGTRLTVT.